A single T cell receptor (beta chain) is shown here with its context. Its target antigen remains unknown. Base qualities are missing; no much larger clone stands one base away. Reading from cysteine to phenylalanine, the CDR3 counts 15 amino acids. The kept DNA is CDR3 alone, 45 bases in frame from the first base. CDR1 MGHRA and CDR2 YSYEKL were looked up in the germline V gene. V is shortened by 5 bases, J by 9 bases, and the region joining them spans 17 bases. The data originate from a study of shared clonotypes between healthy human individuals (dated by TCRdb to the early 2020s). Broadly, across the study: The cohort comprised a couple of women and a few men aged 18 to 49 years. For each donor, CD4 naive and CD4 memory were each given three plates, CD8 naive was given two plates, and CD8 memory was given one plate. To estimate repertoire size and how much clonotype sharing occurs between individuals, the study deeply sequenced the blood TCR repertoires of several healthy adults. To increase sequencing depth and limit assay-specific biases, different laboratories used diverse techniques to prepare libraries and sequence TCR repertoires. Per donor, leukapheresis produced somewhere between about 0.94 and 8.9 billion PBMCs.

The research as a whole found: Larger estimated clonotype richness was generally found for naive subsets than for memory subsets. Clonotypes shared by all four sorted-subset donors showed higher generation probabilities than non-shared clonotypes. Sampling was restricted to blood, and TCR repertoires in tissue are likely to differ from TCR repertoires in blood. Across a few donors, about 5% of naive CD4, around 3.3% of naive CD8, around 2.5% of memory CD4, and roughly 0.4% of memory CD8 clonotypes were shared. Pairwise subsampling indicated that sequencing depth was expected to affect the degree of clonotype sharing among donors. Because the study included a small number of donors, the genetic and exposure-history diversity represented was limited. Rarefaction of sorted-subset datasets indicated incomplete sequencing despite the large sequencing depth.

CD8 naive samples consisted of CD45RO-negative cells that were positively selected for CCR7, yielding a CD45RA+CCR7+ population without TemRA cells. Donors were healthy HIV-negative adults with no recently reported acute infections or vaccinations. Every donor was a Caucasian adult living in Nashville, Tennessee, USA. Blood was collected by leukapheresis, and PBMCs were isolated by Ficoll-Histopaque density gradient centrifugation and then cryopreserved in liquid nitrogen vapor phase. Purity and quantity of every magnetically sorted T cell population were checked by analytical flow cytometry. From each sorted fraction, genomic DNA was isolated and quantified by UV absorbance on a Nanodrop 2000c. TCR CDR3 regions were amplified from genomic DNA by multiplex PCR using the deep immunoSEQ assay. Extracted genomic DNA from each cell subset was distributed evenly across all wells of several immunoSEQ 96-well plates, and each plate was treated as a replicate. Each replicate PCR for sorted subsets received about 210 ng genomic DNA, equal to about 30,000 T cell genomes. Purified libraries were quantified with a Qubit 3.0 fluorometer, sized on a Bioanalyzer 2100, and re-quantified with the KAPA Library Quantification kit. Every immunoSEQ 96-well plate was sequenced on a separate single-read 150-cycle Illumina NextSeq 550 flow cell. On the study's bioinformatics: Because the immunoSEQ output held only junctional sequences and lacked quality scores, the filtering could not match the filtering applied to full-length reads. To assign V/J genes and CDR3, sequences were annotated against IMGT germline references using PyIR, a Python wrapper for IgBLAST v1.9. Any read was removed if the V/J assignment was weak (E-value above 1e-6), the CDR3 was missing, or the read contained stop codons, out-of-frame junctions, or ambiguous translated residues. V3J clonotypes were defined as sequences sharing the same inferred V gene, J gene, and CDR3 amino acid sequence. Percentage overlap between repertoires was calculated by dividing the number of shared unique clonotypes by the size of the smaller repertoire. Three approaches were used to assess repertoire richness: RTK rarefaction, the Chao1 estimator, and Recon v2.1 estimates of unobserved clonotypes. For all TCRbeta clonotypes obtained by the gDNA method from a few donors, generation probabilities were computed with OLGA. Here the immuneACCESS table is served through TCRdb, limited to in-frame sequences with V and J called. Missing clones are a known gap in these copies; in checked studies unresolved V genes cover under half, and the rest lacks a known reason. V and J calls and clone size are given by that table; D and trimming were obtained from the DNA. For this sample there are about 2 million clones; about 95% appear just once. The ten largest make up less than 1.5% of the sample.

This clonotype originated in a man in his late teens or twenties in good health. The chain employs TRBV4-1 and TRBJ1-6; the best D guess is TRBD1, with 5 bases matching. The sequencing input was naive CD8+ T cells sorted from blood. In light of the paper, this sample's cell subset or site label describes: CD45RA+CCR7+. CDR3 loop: CASSTSRTSLSPLHF. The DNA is TGCGCCAGCAGCACGTCGAGGACATCTCTTTCACCCCTCCACTTT.